A selection of T cell receptor beta chains follows, all from one sample in a study of T cell repertoires in cytomegalovirus infection. MiXCR, applied by TCRdb to the reads, yields one record per CDR3 protein. The sample includes a few hundred thousand distinct CDR3 sequences, over 15% of them seen just once. The source material was PBMCs. Receptors were obtained from a human donor in good health (CMV status not recorded). Some clones in this sample may be carry-over from other donors' samples. The CDR3 runs from the conserved cysteine through the conserved F or W. Each record gives: clone size, V gene, D gene, J gene, CDR3 protein, CDR3 DNA. D genes are given only for firm matches. Clone size is given for some rows only: seen once, a few or many times, or a class if the clone is expanded.

abundance: many; v_gene: TRBV7-6; d_gene: NA; j_gene: TRBJ2-1; CDR3aa: CASSLRSSMSGDRSYEQFF; CDR3nt: TGTGCCAGCAGCTTACGATCATCTATGTCAGGGGATAGATCATATGAGCAGTTCTTC
abundance: once; v_gene: TRBV7-4; d_gene: NA; j_gene: TRBJ1-4; CDR3aa: CASSPRPGEKTLF; CDR3nt: TGTGCCAGCAGCCCCCGTCCGGGGGAAAAGACTCTTTTT
abundance: few; v_gene: TRBV3-1; d_gene: NA; j_gene: TRBJ2-2; CDR3aa: CASNAGGGTGELFF; CDR3nt: TGTGCCAGTAACGCCGGAGGGGGAACCGGGGAGCTGTTTTTT
abundance: many; v_gene: TRBV7-2; d_gene: NA; j_gene: TRBJ1-5; CDR3aa: CASSLQDTVPQHF; CDR3nt: TGTGCCAGCAGTTTGCAGGACACGGTGCCCCAGCATTTT
abundance: NA; v_gene: TRBV29-1; d_gene: TRBD2; j_gene: TRBJ2-5; CDR3aa: CSVDGGGLQETQYF; CDR3nt: TGCAGCGTTGATGGCGGGGGGCTACAAGAGACCCAGTACTTC
abundance: NA; v_gene: TRBV6-2/TRBV6-3; d_gene: TRBD2; j_gene: TRBJ2-7; CDR3aa: CASSYPSGSYEQYF; CDR3nt: TGTGCCAGCAGTTACCCTAGCGGGAGCTACGAGCAGTACTTC
abundance: NA; v_gene: TRBV20-1; d_gene: NA; j_gene: TRBJ1-4; CDR3aa: CSARVPGSNEKLFF; CDR3nt: TGCAGTGCTAGAGTACCGGGATCGAACGAAAAACTGTTTTTT
abundance: few; v_gene: TRBV27; d_gene: NA; j_gene: TRBJ1-5; CDR3aa: CASSYRAGNQPQHF; CDR3nt: TGTGCCAGCAGTTACAGGGCGGGGAATCAGCCCCAGCATTTT
abundance: few; v_gene: TRBV4-1; d_gene: NA; j_gene: TRBJ2-2; CDR3aa: CASSLWPTGELFF; CDR3nt: TGCGCCAGCAGCCTGTGGCCCACCGGGGAGCTGTTTTTT
abundance: few; v_gene: TRBV7-8; d_gene: NA; j_gene: TRBJ2-3; CDR3aa: CASSTLSRDTQYF; CDR3nt: TGTGCCAGCAGCACGCTCTCTAGGGATACGCAGTATTTT
abundance: NA; v_gene: TRBV6-1; d_gene: NA; j_gene: TRBJ1-2; CDR3aa: CASSESTANYGYTF; CDR3nt: TGTGCCAGCAGTGAAAGTACAGCAAACTATGGCTACACCTTC
abundance: few; v_gene: TRBV25-1; d_gene: TRBD1; j_gene: TRBJ1-2; CDR3aa: CASMRTGNNYGYTF; CDR3nt: TGTGCCAGCATGCGGACAGGGAATAACTATGGCTACACCTTC
abundance: few; v_gene: TRBV2; d_gene: NA; j_gene: TRBJ2-5; CDR3aa: CASSERGGTQYF; CDR3nt: TGTGCCAGCAGTGAAAGGGGAGGGACCCAGTACTTC
abundance: once; v_gene: TRBV7-4; d_gene: NA; j_gene: TRBJ1-2; CDR3aa: CASSLVGQANYGYTF; CDR3nt: TGTGCCAGCAGCTTAGTGGGACAAGCTAACTATGGCTACACCTTC
abundance: NA; v_gene: TRBV2; d_gene: NA; j_gene: TRBJ2-7; CDR3aa: CASQGRDQTYEQYF; CDR3nt: TGTGCCTCGCAGGGCCGGGACCAAACATACGAGCAGTACTTC
abundance: NA; v_gene: TRBV5-4; d_gene: NA; j_gene: TRBJ2-5; CDR3aa: CASSVPDGQETQYF; CDR3nt: TGTGCCAGCAGCGTCCCGGACGGACAAGAGACCCAGTACTTC
abundance: few; v_gene: TRBV6-2/TRBV6-3; d_gene: NA; j_gene: TRBJ1-2; CDR3aa: CASSQRTSWSRLDGYTF; CDR3nt: TGTGCCAGCAGCCAAAGGACCTCGTGGAGTAGGCTCGATGGCTACACCTTC
abundance: few; v_gene: TRBV11-2; d_gene: NA; j_gene: TRBJ2-1; CDR3aa: CASSSRLGGEQFF; CDR3nt: TGTGCCAGCAGCTCACGACTTGGGGGAGAGCAGTTCTTC
abundance: few; v_gene: TRBV12-3/TRBV12-4; d_gene: NA; j_gene: TRBJ2-1; CDR3aa: CASSLVAGNEQFF; CDR3nt: TGTGCCAGCAGTTTGGTTGCGGGCAATGAGCAGTTCTTC
abundance: NA; v_gene: TRBV28; d_gene: NA; j_gene: TRBJ2-7; CDR3aa: CASSLRLSLQISYEQYF; CDR3nt: TGTGCCAGCAGTTTGCGGCTATCTCTTCAAATCTCCTACGAGCAGTACTTC
abundance: NA; v_gene: TRBV7-2; d_gene: NA; j_gene: TRBJ2-1; CDR3aa: CASSLASMGAQFF; CDR3nt: TGTGCCAGCAGCTTAGCTAGCATGGGCGCGCAGTTCTTC
abundance: NA; v_gene: TRBV4-1; d_gene: NA; j_gene: TRBJ1-6; CDR3aa: CASSQEPTLSSPLHF; CDR3nt: TGCGCCAGCAGCCAAGAACCCACCTTAAGTTCACCCCTCCACTTT
abundance: many; v_gene: TRBV4-2; d_gene: TRBD1; j_gene: TRBJ1-1; CDR3aa: CASSQPGQGNTEAFF; CDR3nt: TGTGCCAGCAGCCAGCCCGGACAGGGGAACACTGAAGCTTTCTTT
abundance: many; v_gene: TRBV6-1; d_gene: TRBD2; j_gene: TRBJ2-3; CDR3aa: CATRAGGGAPHTDTQYF; CDR3nt: TGTGCCACCAGAGCAGGCGGGGGGGCCCCCCACACAGATACGCAGTATTTT
abundance: many; v_gene: TRBV19; d_gene: TRBD2; j_gene: TRBJ2-1; CDR3aa: CASRGLAGAYNEQFF; CDR3nt: TGTGCCAGTAGGGGACTAGCGGGGGCCTACAATGAGCAGTTCTTC
abundance: many; v_gene: TRBV7-9; d_gene: TRBD2; j_gene: TRBJ2-3; CDR3aa: CASSAGLARTDTQYF; CDR3nt: TGTGCCAGCAGCGCCGGACTAGCGCGAACAGATACGCAGTATTTT
abundance: many; v_gene: TRBV7-8; d_gene: NA; j_gene: TRBJ1-3; CDR3aa: CASSLSRGQLSGNTIYF; CDR3nt: TGTGCCAGCAGCTTATCGAGAGGACAGCTCTCTGGAAACACCATATATTTT
abundance: NA; v_gene: TRBV7-2; d_gene: NA; j_gene: TRBJ1-5; CDR3aa: CASNLGANQPQHF; CDR3nt: TGTGCCAGCAACCTCGGGGCAAATCAGCCCCAGCATTTT
abundance: many; v_gene: TRBV7-8; d_gene: NA; j_gene: TRBJ2-7; CDR3aa: CASSHPGPSYEQYF; CDR3nt: TGTGCCAGCAGCCATCCGGGGCCCTCCTACGAGCAGTACTTC
abundance: NA; v_gene: TRBV2; d_gene: NA; j_gene: TRBJ1-3; CDR3aa: CASRGGGSGNTIYF; CDR3nt: TGTGCCAGCCGCGGTGGGGGTTCTGGAAACACCATATATTTT
abundance: many; v_gene: TRBV7-2; d_gene: NA; j_gene: TRBJ2-7; CDR3aa: CASSLVGTPNYEQYF; CDR3nt: TGTGCCAGCAGCTTAGTCGGGACTCCGAACTACGAGCAGTACTTC
abundance: few; v_gene: TRBV2; d_gene: NA; j_gene: TRBJ2-1; CDR3aa: CASSQDGHNEQFF; CDR3nt: TGTGCCAGCTCTCAGGACGGACACAATGAGCAGTTCTTC
abundance: once; v_gene: TRBV15; d_gene: NA; j_gene: TRBJ1-2; CDR3aa: CATSRYGNYGYTF; CDR3nt: TGTGCCACCAGCAGGTACGGAAACTATGGCTACACCTTC
abundance: many; v_gene: TRBV7-8; d_gene: NA; j_gene: TRBJ1-5; CDR3aa: CASSSPNQPQHF; CDR3nt: TGTGCCAGCAGCTCGCCGAATCAGCCCCAGCATTTT
abundance: few; v_gene: TRBV7-6; d_gene: NA; j_gene: TRBJ2-4; CDR3aa: CASSTTTTGAKNIQYF; CDR3nt: TGTGCCAGCAGCACCACAACAACAGGTGCCAAAAACATTCAGTACTTC
abundance: few; v_gene: TRBV20-1; d_gene: TRBD1; j_gene: TRBJ1-3; CDR3aa: CSASPQGARNTIYF; CDR3nt: TGCAGTGCTAGTCCACAGGGGGCCCGAAACACCATATATTTT